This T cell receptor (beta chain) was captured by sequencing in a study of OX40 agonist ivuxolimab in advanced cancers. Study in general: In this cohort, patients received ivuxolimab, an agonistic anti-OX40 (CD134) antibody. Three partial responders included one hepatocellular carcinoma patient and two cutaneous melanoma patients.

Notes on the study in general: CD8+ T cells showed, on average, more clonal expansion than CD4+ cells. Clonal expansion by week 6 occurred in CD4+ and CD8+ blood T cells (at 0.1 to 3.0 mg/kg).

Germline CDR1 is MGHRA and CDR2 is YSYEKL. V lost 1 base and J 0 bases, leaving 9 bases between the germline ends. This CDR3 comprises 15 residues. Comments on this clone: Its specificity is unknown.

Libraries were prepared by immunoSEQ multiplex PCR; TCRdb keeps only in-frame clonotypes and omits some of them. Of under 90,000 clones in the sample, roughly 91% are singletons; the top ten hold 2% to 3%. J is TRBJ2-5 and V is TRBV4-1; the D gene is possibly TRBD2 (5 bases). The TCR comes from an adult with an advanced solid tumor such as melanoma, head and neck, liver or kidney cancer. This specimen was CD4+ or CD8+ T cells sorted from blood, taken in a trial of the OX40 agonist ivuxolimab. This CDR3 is CASSQARTHQETQYF. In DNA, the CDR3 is TGCGCCAGCAGCCAAGCACGGACTCACCAAGAGACCCAGTACTTC.